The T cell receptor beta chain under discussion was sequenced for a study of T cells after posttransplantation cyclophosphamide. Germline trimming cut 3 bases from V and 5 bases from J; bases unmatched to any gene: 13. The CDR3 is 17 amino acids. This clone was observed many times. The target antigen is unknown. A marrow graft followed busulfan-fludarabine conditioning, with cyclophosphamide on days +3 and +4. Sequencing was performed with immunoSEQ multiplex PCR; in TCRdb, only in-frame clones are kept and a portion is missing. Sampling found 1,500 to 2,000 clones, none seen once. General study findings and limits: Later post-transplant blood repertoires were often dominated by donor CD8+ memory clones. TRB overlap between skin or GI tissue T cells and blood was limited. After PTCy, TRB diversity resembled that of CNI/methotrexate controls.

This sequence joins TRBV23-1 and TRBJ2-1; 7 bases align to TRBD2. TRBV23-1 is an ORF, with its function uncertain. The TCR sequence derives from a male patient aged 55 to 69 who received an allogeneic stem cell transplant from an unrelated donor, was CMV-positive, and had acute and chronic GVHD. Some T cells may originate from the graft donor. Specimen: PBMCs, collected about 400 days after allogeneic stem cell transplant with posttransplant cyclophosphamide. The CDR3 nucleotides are TGCGCCAGCAGTCACCGAGGGAGGGGCTTTACTAACAATGAGCAGTTCTTC. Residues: CASSHRGRGFTNNEQFF.